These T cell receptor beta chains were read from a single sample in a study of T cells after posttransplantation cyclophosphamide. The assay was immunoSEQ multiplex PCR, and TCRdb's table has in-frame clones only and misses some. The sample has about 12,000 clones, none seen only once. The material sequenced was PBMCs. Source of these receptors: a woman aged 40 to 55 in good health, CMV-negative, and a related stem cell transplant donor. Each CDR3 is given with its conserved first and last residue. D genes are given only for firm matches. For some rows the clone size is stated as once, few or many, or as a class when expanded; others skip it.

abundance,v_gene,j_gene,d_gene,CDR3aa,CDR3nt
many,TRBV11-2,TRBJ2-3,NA,CASSVGHRQGQYF,TGTGCCAGCAGCGTAGGGCATCGCCAAGGGCAGTATTTT
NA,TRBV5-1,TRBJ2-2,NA,CASSPQGTGELFF,TGCGCCAGCAGCCCCCAGGGCACCGGGGAGCTGTTTTTT
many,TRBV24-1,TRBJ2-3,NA,CATSESLGFTDTQYF,TGTGCCACCAGTGAATCCTTGGGCTTCACAGATACGCAGTATTTT
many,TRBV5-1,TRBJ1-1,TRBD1,CASSSDRENTEAFF,TGCGCCAGCAGCTCAGACAGGGAGAACACTGAAGCTTTCTTT
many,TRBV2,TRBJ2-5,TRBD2,CASSSGTSSWETQYF,TGTGCCAGCAGCTCCGGGACTAGCAGTTGGGAGACCCAGTACTTC
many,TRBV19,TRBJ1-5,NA,CASSWRVNQPQHF,TGTGCCAGTAGCTGGAGGGTAAATCAGCCCCAGCATTTT
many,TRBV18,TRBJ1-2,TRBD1,CASSPDRDSYGYTF,TGTGCCAGCTCGCCGGACAGGGATAGCTATGGCTACACCTTC
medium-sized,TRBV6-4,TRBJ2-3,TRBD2,CASSDVAGGSTDTQYF,TGTGCCAGCAGTGACGTAGCGGGGGGGAGCACAGATACGCAGTATTTT
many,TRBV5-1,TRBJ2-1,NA,CASSSTQYNEQFF,TGCGCCAGCAGCTCGACACAGTACAATGAGCAGTTCTTC
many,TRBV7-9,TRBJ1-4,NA,CASSLDSAGRRNEKLFF,TGTGCCAGCAGCTTGGACAGCGCAGGACGGCGTAATGAAAAACTGTTTTTT
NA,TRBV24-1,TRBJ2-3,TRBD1,CATSDTGTVTDTQYF,TGTGCCACCAGTGACACCGGGACAGTCACAGATACGCAGTATTTT
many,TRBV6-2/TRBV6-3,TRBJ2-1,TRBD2,CASSYMRTSGNEQFF,TGTGCCAGCAGTTATATGAGGACTAGCGGAAATGAGCAGTTCTTC
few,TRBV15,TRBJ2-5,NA,CATSRVRHSVETQYF,TGTGCCACCAGCAGAGTACGACACTCAGTAGAGACCCAGTACTTC
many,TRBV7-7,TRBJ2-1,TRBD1,CASSRQGSRDEQFF,TGTGCCAGCAGCCGACAGGGGTCAAGGGATGAGCAGTTCTTC
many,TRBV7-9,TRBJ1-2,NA,CASSLVYPRRGEYGYTF,TGTGCCAGCAGCTTAGTTTACCCCCGCAGGGGCGAATATGGCTACACCTTC
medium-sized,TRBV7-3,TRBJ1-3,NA,CASSFSPGNTIYF,TGTGCCAGCAGCTTCTCGCCCGGGAACACCATATATTTT
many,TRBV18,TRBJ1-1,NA,CASSPQGGAGAVIGAFF,TGTGCCAGCTCACCACAGGGAGGCGCGGGGGCGGTCATAGGAGCTTTCTTT
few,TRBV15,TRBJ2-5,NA,CATSRESEETQYF,TGTGCCACCAGCAGAGAGTCGGAAGAGACCCAGTACTTC
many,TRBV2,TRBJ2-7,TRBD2,CATSGRDYEQYF,TGTGCCACTAGCGGGAGGGATTACGAGCAGTACTTC
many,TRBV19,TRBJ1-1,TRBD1,CASSIQGANLAEAFF,TGTGCCAGTAGTATACAGGGGGCGAATCTGGCTGAAGCTTTCTTT
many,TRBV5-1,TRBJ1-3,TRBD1,CASSLGTGFGNTIYF,TGCGCCAGCAGCTTGGGGACAGGTTTTGGAAACACCATATATTTT
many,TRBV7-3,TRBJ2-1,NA,CASSYERGEQFF,TGTGCCAGCAGCTACGAGCGTGGTGAGCAGTTCTTC
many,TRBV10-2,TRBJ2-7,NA,CASSEVIGREQYF,TGCGCCAGCAGTGAGGTAATTGGGCGAGAGCAGTACTTC
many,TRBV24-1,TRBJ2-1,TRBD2,CATSDFPHPGTGGRENEQFF,TGTGCCACCAGTGATTTCCCCCACCCCGGAACGGGCGGGAGGGAGAATGAGCAGTTCTTC
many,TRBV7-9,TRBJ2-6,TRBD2,CASTAGDGSGANVLTF,TGTGCCAGCACGGCGGGGGACGGTTCTGGGGCCAACGTCCTGACTTTC
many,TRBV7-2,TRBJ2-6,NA,CASSSGGTGANVLTF,TGTGCCAGCAGCAGTGGGGGGACTGGGGCCAACGTCCTGACTTTC
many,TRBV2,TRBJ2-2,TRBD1,CASYTGQGSTGELFF,TGTGCCAGCTATACGGGACAGGGTTCAACCGGGGAGCTGTTTTTT
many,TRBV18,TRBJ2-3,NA,CASSPRTRVTDTQYF,TGTGCCAGCTCACCACGCACTAGGGTGACAGATACGCAGTATTTT
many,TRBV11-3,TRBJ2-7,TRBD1,CASSLDGTEDSEQYF,TGTGCCAGCAGCTTAGACGGGACAGAGGATAGCGAGCAGTACTTC
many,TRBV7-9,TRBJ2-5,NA,CASSLPQAGMSETQYF,TGTGCCAGCAGCCTGCCCCAAGCAGGGATGAGCGAGACCCAGTACTTC
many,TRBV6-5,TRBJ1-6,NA,CASSYSAGAGNSPLHF,TGTGCCAGCAGTTACTCAGCGGGGGCAGGTAATTCACCCCTCCACTTT
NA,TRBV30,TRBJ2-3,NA,CAWSVPRGMIDTQYF,TGTGCCTGGAGTGTACCCCGGGGGATGATAGATACGCAGTATTTT
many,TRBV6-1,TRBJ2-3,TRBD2,CAGTSGGHTDTQYF,TGTGCCGGAACTAGCGGGGGCCACACAGATACGCAGTATTTT
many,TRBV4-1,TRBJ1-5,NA,CASSQAYRVESNQPQHF,TGCGCCAGCAGCCAAGCTTACAGGGTTGAGAGCAATCAGCCCCAGCATTTT
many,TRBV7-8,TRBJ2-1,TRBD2,CASSFLAGNYNEQFF,TGTGCCAGCAGCTTCCTAGCGGGCAACTACAATGAGCAGTTCTTC
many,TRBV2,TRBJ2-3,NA,CATGTSEPDTQYF,TGTGCCACCGGGACTTCGGAGCCAGATACGCAGTATTTT
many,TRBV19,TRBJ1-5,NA,CASSIDQGGRQPNQPQHF,TGTGCCAGTAGTATAGATCAGGGTGGCAGACAACCCAATCAGCCCCAGCATTTT
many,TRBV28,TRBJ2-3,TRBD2,CASSLRTSGRSTDTQYF,TGTGCCAGCAGCCTGAGGACTAGCGGGAGATCAACAGATACGCAGTATTTT
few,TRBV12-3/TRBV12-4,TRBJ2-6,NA,CASSLLTGANVLTF,TGTGCCAGCAGTCTACTCACTGGGGCCAACGTCCTGACTTTC
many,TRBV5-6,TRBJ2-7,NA,CASSLGQNYEQYF,TGTGCCAGCAGCTTGGGCCAGAACTACGAGCAGTACTTC